The next 13 T cell receptor beta chains were all read from a single sample in a study of T cell responses to AZD1222 COVID-19 vaccine. TCRdb's table, derived via immunoSEQ multiplex PCR, lists solely in-frame clones and lacks some. This sample has about 99,000 clones, with just over 90% found just once. The sequenced sample was peripheral blood, obtained 28 days after the second AZD1222 dose. These receptors all come from an adult who received the AZD1222 COVID-19 vaccine.

Remarks on this clone: One base away lies a much larger clone, so this may be a sequencing read error. V is TRBV7-9 and J is TRBJ2-1, with TRBD2 matching 8 bases. With V trimmed by 3 bases and J by 2 bases, 3 bases remained unmatched. The CDR3 contains 15 residues. Per the germline V gene, CDR1 is SEHNR and CDR2 is FQNEAQ (reference sequence). CDR3 loop: CASSFGGGAYNEQFF. The CDR3 DNA is TGTGCCAGCAGCTTCGGGGGGGGAGCCTACAATGAGCAGTTCTTC.

The chain employs TRBV12-3 or TRBV12-4 and TRBJ2-5; D is uncertain. Trimming pared 2 bases from V and 5 bases from J, leaving 9 bases between. CDR3 length equals 13 residues. CDR3 loop: CASSLKIQETQYF. The CDR3 DNA follows: TGTGCCAGCAGTTTAAAAATTCAGGAGACCCAGTACTTC.

The rearrangement joins TRBV12-3 or TRBV12-4 to TRBJ1-5; the D is unclear. Between the trimmed V and J ends, which lost 0 bases and 1 base, there was a span of 1 base. This CDR3 comprises 13 residues. For the CDR3, the DNA is TGTGCCAGCAGTTTAGCCAGCAATCAGCCCCAGCATTTT. It codes for CASSLASNQPQHF.

The sample holds one count of this clone. The chain joins TRBV5-1 to TRBJ2-3, with D possibly TRBD2 on 6 matching bases. CDR1 SGHRS and CDR2 YFSETQ come from the germline V gene. The CDR3 has 15 amino acids. The V end was cut by 0 bases, the J end by 3 bases, with 11 bases between. Here the CDR3 reads CASSLAGGGTDTQYF. CDR3 coding DNA: TGCGCCAGCAGCTTGGCCGGGGGAGGTACAGATACGCAGTATTTT.

V is TRBV6-1 and J is TRBJ1-2, with D perhaps TRBD1 (5 bases). With 1 base removed from V and 3 bases from J, the gap between germline ends came to 9 bases. Germline V gene lookup returns CDR1 MNHNS and CDR2 SASEGT. The CDR3 totals 14 residues. In DNA, the CDR3 is TGTGCCAGCAGTGAAGTAGGGACGGACTATGGCTACACCTTC. Amino acid sequence: CASSEVGTDYGYTF.

J is TRBJ1-1 and V is TRBV7-9; D is possibly TRBD1 (5 bases). This CDR3 is 13 amino acids long. The ends were cut back, 5 bases at V and 1 base at J, with 8 bases in the middle. CDR1 is SEHNR, CDR2 FQNEAQ, per germline (reference sequence). CDR3 residues: CASSRDRNTEAFF. The CDR3 DNA sequence: TGTGCCAGCAGCCGCGACAGGAACACTGAAGCTTTCTTT. Variable domain in full (rest from reference TRBV7-9 and TRBJ1-1): DTGVSQNPRHKITKRGQNVTFRCDPISEHNRLYWYRQTLGQGPEFLTYFQNEAQLEKSRLLSDRFSAERPKGSFSTLEIQRTEQGDSAMYLCASSRDRNTEAFFGQGTRLTVV.

Notes on this clone: This specimen includes other DNA sequences encoding the same CDR3. The genes are TRBV4-2 and TRBJ1-1, with D maybe TRBD1 (5 bases). Germline CDR1 reads LGHNA; CDR2 reads YNFKEQ. The CDR3 sequence is 15 residues long. Trimming removed 1 base from V and 3 bases from J, with 12 bases in between. The CDR3 here is CASSQAGGGDTEAFF. The CDR3 DNA follows: TGTGCCAGCAGCCAAGCGGGGGGAGGCGACACTGAAGCTTTCTTT.

This chain joins TRBV24-1 and TRBJ2-1; 8 bases agree with TRBD2. Trimming at V came to 6 bases and at J to 8 bases, leaving 17 bases not matched to a gene. CDR1 KGHDR and CDR2 SFDVKD come from the germline V gene. CDR3 size: 17 residues. The CDR3 loop is CATSRHLGSGSRDEQFF. CDR3 bases: TGTGCCACCAGTCGCCACCTAGGCAGCGGGAGTAGGGATGAGCAGTTCTTC.

This clone was observed once. The chain employs TRBV13 and TRBJ1-4; TRBD1 aligns across 7 bases. The CDR3 covers 16 residues. Unmatched junction bases numbered 7, after V lost 4 bases and J lost 2 bases. CDR1 PRHDT and CDR2 FYEKMQ come from the germline V gene (reference sequence). CDR3 residues: CASSWDRGGTNEKLFF. As DNA, the CDR3 is TGTGCCAGCAGCTGGGACAGAGGGGGGACTAATGAAAAACTGTTTTTT.

The gene calls are TRBV27 and TRBJ2-7, with D unclear. CDR1 and CDR2 (germline): MNHEY, SMNVEV (reference sequence). The V end lost 10 bases, the J end lost 3 bases, and 16 bases lay between the germline ends. This CDR3 is built from 13 residues. CDR3 DNA sequence: TGTGCCAACTCCCGACGTTTCCACTACGAGCAGTACTTC. Translation: CANSRRFHYEQYF.

V gene TRBV7-8 combines with J gene TRBJ1-1; D gene uncertain. The CDR3 is made up of 17 amino acids. Germline CDR1 and CDR2: SGHVS and FQNEAQ. The V gene lost 4 bases and the J gene lost 3 bases, with 21 bases spanning the gap. The CDR3 sequence is CASSSRASLPRDTEAFF. CDR3 nucleotides: TGTGCCAGCAGCTCCCGGGCCAGCCTACCCCGGGACACTGAAGCTTTCTTT.

The V and J genes are TRBV19 and TRBJ2-6; either TRBD1 or TRBD2 may fit D (5 bases each). Germline-derived CDR1 and CDR2 are LNHDA and SQIVND (reference sequence). This CDR3 contains 17 residues. Trimming left V 10 bases short and J 0 bases short, with 19 bases between. The CDR3 DNA reads as TGTGCCACCACAACCGGGACGCTCAGCTCTGGGGCCAACGTCCTGACTTTC. The encoded protein is CATTTGTLSSGANVLTF. Full variable domain (missing parts from reference TRBV19 and TRBJ2-6): DGGITQSPKYLFRKEGQNVTLSCEQNLNHDAMYWYRQDPGQGLRLIYYSQIVNDFQKGDIAEGYSVSREKKESFPLTVTSAQKNPTAFYLCATTTGTLSSGANVLTFGAGSRLTVL.

The chain employs TRBV15 and TRBJ2-5; D is perhaps TRBD1 or TRBD2 (5 bases each). The V and J ends lost 3 bases and 3 bases respectively, with 5 bases between them. The CDR3 has 12 residues. CDR1 is LNHNV, CDR2 YYDKDF, per germline (reference sequence). The CDR3 bases are TGTGCCACCAGCAGGGGGGAAGAGACCCAGTACTTC. Translated: CATSRGEETQYF.